This T cell receptor beta chain comes out of a study of blood T cell repertoires in COVID-19. The wider study: There were acute and convalescent COVID-19 samples, and they came from the United States, Italy and Spain. PBMCs, B-cell-depleted T cells, or T cells provided the cDNA or gDNA that made up the material.

Per the original data handling: Amplification of reference gene primers was used by the study to estimate nucleated cell counts. Clones were sequenced by immunoSEQ multiplex PCR, and TCRdb holds only the in-frame ones, with some missing. V and J calls and clone size follow that table, whereas D and trimming were derived from the DNA. Altogether about 180,000 clones are present, around 85% being singletons, with the ten largest covering roughly 3%. Germline-derived CDR1 and CDR2 are LGHNT and FRNRAP. The CDR3 sequence is 15 residues long. V was clipped by 3 bases and J by 5 bases; unmatched bases: 7. This receptor was taken from a man aged 55-75 years with acute or convalescent COVID-19. Sequenced input: peripheral blood. V and J are TRBV12-5 and TRBJ1-2; 9 bases map to TRBD1. As DNA, the CDR3 is TGTGCTAGTGGTTTAAGGGACAGGGAGTCGTATGGCTACACCTTC. This encodes CASGLRDRESYGYTF.